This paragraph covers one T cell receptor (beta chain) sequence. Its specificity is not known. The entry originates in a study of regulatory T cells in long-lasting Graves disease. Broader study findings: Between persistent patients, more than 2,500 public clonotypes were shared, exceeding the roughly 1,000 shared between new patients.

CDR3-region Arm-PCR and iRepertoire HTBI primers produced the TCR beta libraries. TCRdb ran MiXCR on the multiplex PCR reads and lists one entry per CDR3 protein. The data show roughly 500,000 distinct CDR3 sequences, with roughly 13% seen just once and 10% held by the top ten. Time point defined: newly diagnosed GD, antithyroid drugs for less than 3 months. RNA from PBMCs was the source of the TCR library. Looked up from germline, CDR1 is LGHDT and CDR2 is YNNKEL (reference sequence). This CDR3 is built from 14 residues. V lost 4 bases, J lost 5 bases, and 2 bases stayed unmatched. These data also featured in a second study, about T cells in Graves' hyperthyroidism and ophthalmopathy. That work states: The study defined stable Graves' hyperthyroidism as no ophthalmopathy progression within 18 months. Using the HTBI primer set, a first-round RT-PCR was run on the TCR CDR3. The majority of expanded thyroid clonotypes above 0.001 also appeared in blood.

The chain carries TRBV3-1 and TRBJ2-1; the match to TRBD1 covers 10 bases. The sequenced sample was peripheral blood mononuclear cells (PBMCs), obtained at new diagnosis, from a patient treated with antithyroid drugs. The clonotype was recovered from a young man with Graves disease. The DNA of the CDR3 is TGTGCCAGCAGCCGGACAGGGGGAGACAATGAGCAGTTCTTC. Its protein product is CASSRTGGDNEQFF.